These T cell receptor beta chains were read from a single sample in a study of shared clonotypes between healthy human individuals. Method: immunoSEQ multiplex PCR; TCRdb's copy keeps in-frame clones and lacks some. Among approximately 740,000 clones listed, over 65% were seen once. Sequenced material: memory CD4+ T cells sorted from blood. The receptors originated from a woman under 40 in good health. Both conserved end residues are part of each CDR3. The D gene is left open where the match is weak. A clone size is listed for some rows: how often the clone was seen (once, few, many), or a class if it is expanded.

V gene: TRBV7-2; clone size: -; D gene: TRBD1; J gene: TRBJ2-7; CDR3 DNA: TGTGCCAGCAGCCCCCTCGCAGGGGGATACAGCGAGCCCTACGAGCAGTACTTC; CDR3 protein: CASSPLAGGYSEPYEQYF
V gene: TRBV4-1; clone size: -; D gene: -; J gene: TRBJ2-7; CDR3 DNA: TGCGCCAGCAGCCAAGACCGGGGAGGGGGCGCCGAGCAGTACTTC; CDR3 protein: CASSQDRGGGAEQYF
V gene: TRBV5-1; clone size: -; D gene: TRBD1; J gene: TRBJ2-3; CDR3 DNA: TGCGCCAGCAGCTTGCAAGGGGGCCTTAGCACAGATACGCAGTATTTT; CDR3 protein: CASSLQGGLSTDTQYF
V gene: TRBV5-1; clone size: once; D gene: -; J gene: TRBJ2-3; CDR3 DNA: TGCGCCAGCAGCCTTGGGCAGGAGGGGGCTACGCAGTATTTT; CDR3 protein: CASSLGQEGATQYF
V gene: TRBV7-2; clone size: -; D gene: TRBD1; J gene: TRBJ1-5; CDR3 DNA: TGTGCCAGCAGCTCAAAGACAGGGAGCAATCAGCCCCAGCATTTT; CDR3 protein: CASSSKTGSNQPQHF
V gene: TRBV6-1; clone size: -; D gene: -; J gene: TRBJ2-5; CDR3 DNA: TGTGCCAGCAGTGTAGCGGCCCAAGAGACCCAGTACTTC; CDR3 protein: CASSVAAQETQYF
V gene: TRBV19; clone size: -; D gene: TRBD2; J gene: TRBJ2-7; CDR3 DNA: TGTGCCAGTAGTATCGATCTAACTAGCGGTTACTCCTACGAGCAGTACTTC; CDR3 protein: CASSIDLTSGYSYEQYF
V gene: TRBV6-1; clone size: few; D gene: -; J gene: TRBJ2-5; CDR3 DNA: TGTGCCAGCAGTGAAGCGCTGGGGTACCAAGAGACCCAGTACTTC; CDR3 protein: CASSEALGYQETQYF
V gene: TRBV21-1; clone size: -; D gene: -; J gene: TRBJ2-1; CDR3 DNA: TGTGCCAGCAGCACCTCTGGGCGGGGGCAGTTCTTC; CDR3 protein: CASSTSGRGQFF
V gene: TRBV30; clone size: -; D gene: TRBD2; J gene: TRBJ2-7; CDR3 DNA: TGTGCCTGGAATCGAGGGAGGGCCTCCCCCGAGCAGTACTTC; CDR3 protein: CAWNRGRASPEQYF
V gene: TRBV7-2; clone size: -; D gene: TRBD1; J gene: TRBJ2-1; CDR3 DNA: TGTGCCAGCAGCTCCCCTTGGGGGACAGGGACTAACAATGAGCAGTTCTTC; CDR3 protein: CASSSPWGTGTNNEQFF
V gene: TRBV4-1; clone size: -; D gene: TRBD2; J gene: TRBJ2-1; CDR3 DNA: TGCGCCAGCAGCCAAGTCCTAGCGGGAGGGCCCTACAATGAGCAGTTCTTC; CDR3 protein: CASSQVLAGGPYNEQFF
V gene: TRBV30; clone size: -; D gene: -; J gene: TRBJ2-2; CDR3 DNA: TGTGCCTGGAGCCAAGCGAACACCGGGGAGCTGTTTTTT; CDR3 protein: CAWSQANTGELFF
V gene: TRBV11-3; clone size: once; D gene: -; J gene: TRBJ2-5; CDR3 DNA: TGTGCCAGCAGCTTAGTATTAGAAGAGACCCAGTACTTC; CDR3 protein: CASSLVLEETQYF
V gene: TRBV6-1; clone size: -; D gene: TRBD1; J gene: TRBJ2-1; CDR3 DNA: TGTGCCAGCAGTGAAGCGCAAGGGGGCCGGTCCTACAATGAGCAGTTCTTC; CDR3 protein: CASSEAQGGRSYNEQFF
V gene: TRBV4-1; clone size: -; D gene: -; J gene: TRBJ2-1; CDR3 DNA: TGCGCCAGCAGCCAAGATAGTCAGTTGTACAATGAGCAGTTCTTC; CDR3 protein: CASSQDSQLYNEQFF
V gene: TRBV20-1; clone size: -; D gene: -; J gene: TRBJ1-2; CDR3 DNA: TGCAGTGCTAGAGAGCAGATTGGCTACACCTTC; CDR3 protein: CSAREQIGYTF
V gene: TRBV5-1; clone size: many; D gene: -; J gene: TRBJ1-3; CDR3 DNA: TGCGCCAGCAGCTTGGGGACCGCTGGAAACACCATATATTTT; CDR3 protein: CASSLGTAGNTIYF
V gene: TRBV7-9; clone size: -; D gene: -; J gene: TRBJ2-5; CDR3 DNA: TGTGCCAGCAGCCCTGGGACGGTAGTAGAGACCCAGTACTTC; CDR3 protein: CASSPGTVVETQYF
V gene: TRBV19; clone size: -; D gene: -; J gene: TRBJ1-5; CDR3 DNA: TGTGCCAGTAGTATAACGCCGAAGTGGCAGCCCCAGCATTTT; CDR3 protein: CASSITPKWQPQHF
V gene: TRBV6-5; clone size: few; D gene: TRBD1; J gene: TRBJ1-2; CDR3 DNA: TGTGCCAGCAGTACCGGGACAGGGGGCTATGGCTACACCTTC; CDR3 protein: CASSTGTGGYGYTF
V gene: TRBV4-1; clone size: -; D gene: -; J gene: TRBJ1-2; CDR3 DNA: TGCGCCAGCAGCCAAGCCCCCCAGGGAGGCTATGGCTACACCTTC; CDR3 protein: CASSQAPQGGYGYTF
V gene: TRBV19; clone size: -; D gene: TRBD1; J gene: TRBJ1-5; CDR3 DNA: TGTGCCAGTACCAGGGGAGGGGGCTTCGATCAGCCCCAGCATTTT; CDR3 protein: CASTRGGGFDQPQHF
V gene: TRBV5-1; clone size: few; D gene: -; J gene: TRBJ2-7; CDR3 DNA: TGCGCCAGCAGCGTGGACATAACCCCAGGTTACGAGCAGTACTTC; CDR3 protein: CASSVDITPGYEQYF
V gene: TRBV6-6; clone size: -; D gene: TRBD1; J gene: TRBJ2-7; CDR3 DNA: TGTGCCAGCAGTTCCGGGACAGGGAGCCCCTCCTACGAGCAGTACTTC; CDR3 protein: CASSSGTGSPSYEQYF
V gene: TRBV5-4; clone size: -; D gene: -; J gene: TRBJ2-1; CDR3 DNA: TGTGCCAGCAGCTTAGCGGGCTCCTACAATGAGCAGTTCTTC; CDR3 protein: CASSLAGSYNEQFF
V gene: TRBV5-1; clone size: -; D gene: TRBD2; J gene: TRBJ2-5; CDR3 DNA: TGCGCCAGCAGCTTGGGATCTAGCGGGAGTGCACAGACCCAGTACTTC; CDR3 protein: CASSLGSSGSAQTQYF
V gene: TRBV29-1; clone size: -; D gene: -; J gene: TRBJ1-2; CDR3 DNA: TGCAGCGTTGTTCGGACCAGCAACTATGGCTACACCTTC; CDR3 protein: CSVVRTSNYGYTF
V gene: TRBV10-2; clone size: -; D gene: -; J gene: TRBJ2-3; CDR3 DNA: TGCGCCAGCAGTGGGACTTTCGGCACAGATACGCAGTATTTT; CDR3 protein: CASSGTFGTDTQYF
V gene: TRBV18; clone size: few; D gene: -; J gene: TRBJ1-1; CDR3 DNA: TGTGCCAGCTCACCAGTACGTGCGGGCTCTGAAGCTTTCTTT; CDR3 protein: CASSPVRAGSEAFF
V gene: TRBV6-4; clone size: -; D gene: -; J gene: TRBJ2-1; CDR3 DNA: TGTGCCAGCAGCCCCCTAGGCGGCCTTATCAATGAGCAGTTCTTC; CDR3 protein: CASSPLGGLINEQFF
V gene: TRBV4-1; clone size: -; D gene: -; J gene: TRBJ2-6; CDR3 DNA: TGCGCCAGCAGCCAAGATTCCGGGGCCAACGTCCTGACTTTC; CDR3 protein: CASSQDSGANVLTF
V gene: TRBV28; clone size: -; D gene: TRBD1; J gene: TRBJ1-2; CDR3 DNA: TGTGCCAGCAGTTTACCAGGGGGCTTAGTCTATGGCTACACCTTC; CDR3 protein: CASSLPGGLVYGYTF
V gene: TRBV5-1; clone size: -; D gene: -; J gene: TRBJ2-1; CDR3 DNA: TGCGCCAGCAGCTCCGGCGGAGGGGCATGGGGCTGGTTCTTC; CDR3 protein: CASSSGGGAWGWFF
V gene: TRBV27; clone size: -; D gene: -; J gene: TRBJ2-5; CDR3 DNA: TGTGCCAGCAGTTTTCAGGGAGAAGAGAGTCAGTACTTC; CDR3 protein: CASSFQGEESQYF